One and the same sample provided the 28 T cell receptor beta chains below, sequenced in a study of cytomegalovirus exposure and HLA in healthy donors. PCR primers comprised 60 Vbeta and 13 Jbeta primers. Generated by immunoSEQ multiplex PCR, the TCRdb table keeps only in-frame clones and is missing some. The table shows some 51,000 clones, with 75% to 80% occurring only once. The specimen was PBMCs. Source of these receptors: a female donor in good health and CMV-seronegative.

Regarding this clone: The junction departs from germline at one end; a sequencing error may be responsible. The chain links TRBV28 to TRBJ2-7; no firm D call. The CDR3 runs to 11 residues. Looked up from germline, CDR1 is MDHEN and CDR2 is SYDVKM. The CDR3 sequence is CASSETGRQRF. In DNA form, the CDR3 reads TGTGCCAGCAGTGAAACTGGCCGACAACGCTTC.

V gene TRBV15 combines with J gene TRBJ2-4, with TRBD1 matching over 7 bases. Looked up from germline, CDR1 is LNHNV and CDR2 is YYDKDF (reference sequence). The CDR3 totals 14 residues. V lost 0 bases to trimming and J lost 10 bases; unmatched junction nucleotides: 6. This CDR3 is CATSRDTGDRIQYF. Written as DNA, the CDR3 is TGTGCCACCAGCAGAGATACAGGGGATCGGATTCAGTACTTC.

This clone showed up just once. The gene calls are TRBV19 and TRBJ2-6, with TRBD1 identical over 9 bases. Looked up from germline, CDR1 is LNHDA and CDR2 is SQIVND (reference sequence). The CDR3 sequence is 18 residues long. V was pared by 7 bases and J by 2 bases, with 12 bases of the junction left unmatched. The CDR3 DNA follows: TGTGCCAGTATGACTACCGGGACAGGGACCCCTGGGGCCAACGTCCTGACTTTC. This encodes CASMTTGTGTPGANVLTF.

A word on this clone: Mismatch with germline at one junction end may stem from a read error. The V and J genes are TRBV5-1 and TRBJ2-3, with a possible D match to TRBD2 (5 bases). The CDR3 loop spans 15 amino acids. Germline values: CDR1 SGHRS, CDR2 YFSETQ. The CDR3 loop is CAGSLAGKGADTQYF. In nucleotides, the CDR3 is TGCGCCGGCAGCTTGGCCGGGAAGGGAGCAGATACGCAGTATTTT.

This clone was seen only once. The chain has TRBV5-1 and TRBJ2-1, with TRBD2 matching 11 bases. V was clipped by 2 bases and J by 9 bases; unmatched bases: 7. Germline CDR1 and CDR2: SGHRS and YFSETQ. The CDR3 sequence is 15 residues long. The DNA of the CDR3 is TGCGCCAGCAGCTTTCGAACTAGCGGGAGTAGTGAGCAGTTCTTC. Its translation is CASSFRTSGSSEQFF.

This chain connects TRBV14 to TRBJ2-1, with D perhaps matching TRBD2 (6 bases). The germline CDR1 and CDR2 sequences are SGHDN and FVKESK. The CDR3 consists of 14 residues. Trimming cost V 4 bases and J 3 bases, with 10 bases left between them. The CDR3, as DNA: TGTGCCAGCAGCCCCGGGGGACTCTACAATGAGCAGTTCTTC. Encoded protein: CASSPGGLYNEQFF.

The chain carries TRBV7-9 and TRBJ2-3, with 15 bases fitting TRBD2. After removal of 5 bases from V and 3 bases from J, the junction contained 9 bases not matched to a gene. Germline lookup yields CDR1 SEHNR and CDR2 FQNEAQ (reference sequence). CDR3 length equals 18 residues. The CDR3 DNA reads TGTGCCAGCAGCACCTTCGAGGGGACTAGCGGGGGGACAGATACGCAGTATTTT. It is translated as CASSTFEGTSGGTDTQYF.

The chain links TRBV19 to TRBJ2-3; TRBD1 might be the D (6 bases). V was cut by 6 bases and J by 0 bases, with 13 bases left in between. The CDR3 is made up of 15 amino acids. Germline V gives CDR1 LNHDA, CDR2 SQIVND (reference sequence). In DNA, the CDR3 is TGTGCCAGTAGCCAGAGGACAGTGAGCACAGATACGCAGTATTTT. Its protein product is CASSQRTVSTDTQYF.

The J gene is TRBJ2-2, the V gene TRBV7-9, with 11 nucleotides matching TRBD2. The CDR3 consists of 17 residues. The germline V gene has CDR1 SEHNR and CDR2 FQNEAQ (reference sequence). J was trimmed by 6 bases and V by 5 bases; bases with no gene match: 11. The CDR3 loop is CASSLTSGGSRAGELFF. In nucleotides, the CDR3 is TGTGCCAGCAGCCTAACTAGCGGGGGATCGAGAGCCGGGGAGCTGTTTTTT.

This chain links TRBV10-3 with TRBJ2-7, with D perhaps matching TRBD1 (6 bases). The V and J ends lost 2 bases and 3 bases respectively, with 11 bases between them. Germline assignment: CDR1 ENHRY and CDR2 SYGVKD. The CDR3 is 14 residues long. CDR3 bases: TGTGCCATCAGTGAGACAGGGTCGATCTACGAGCAGTACTTC. Its protein is CAISETGSIYEQYF.

The chain employs TRBV10-3 and TRBJ2-7; D may be TRBD2 (7 bases). The CDR3 length is 14 residues. From germline, CDR1 is ENHRY and CDR2 SYGVKD. Trimming took 4 bases from V and 4 from J, leaving 14 bases between them. The CDR3 DNA reads as TGTGCCATCAGTGTGGAGGGGGGGCCGTACGAGCAGTACTTC. Its translation: CAISVEGGPYEQYF.

This chain uses TRBV28 with TRBJ1-6; 8 nucleotides align to TRBD1. Looked up from germline, CDR1 is MDHEN and CDR2 is SYDVKM. The CDR3 runs to 16 residues. J gave up 10 bases and V 5 bases, and 13 bases lay outside the gene matches. CDR3 protein: CASSALSQGARSPLHF. The DNA of the CDR3 is TGTGCCAGCAGTGCCCTCAGCCAGGGGGCCAGGTCACCCCTCCACTTT.

This chain uses TRBV11-2 with TRBJ1-2; tentative D call: TRBD1 (6 bases). V was cut by 5 bases and J by 2 bases, with 12 bases left in between. The germline CDR1 and CDR2 sequences are SGHAT and FQNNGV. The CDR3 runs to 14 residues. CDR3 coding DNA: TGTGCCAGCAGCCCCCGACAGGCAAACTATGGCTACACCTTC. Translated: CASSPRQANYGYTF. Full variable domain (outside the CDR3, taken from reference TRBV11-2 and TRBJ1-2): EAGVAQSPRYKIIEKRQSVAFWCNPISGHATLYWYQQILGQGPKLLIQFQNNGVVDDSQLPKDRFSAERLKGVDSTLKIQPAKLEDSAVYLCASSPRQANYGYTFGSGTRLTVV.

This clone turned up a few times. The rearrangement uses TRBV2 and TRBJ2-7; unclear D gene. V shed 6 bases and J shed 2 bases, with 17 bases lying between them. Germline V gene sequence: CDR1 SNHLY, CDR2 FYNNEI. This CDR3 spans 15 amino acids. CDR3: CASSRADFPTYEQYF. The DNA of the CDR3 is TGTGCCAGCAGCCGAGCAGACTTCCCGACCTACGAGCAGTACTTC.

The chain couples TRBV28 to TRBJ1-2; D might be TRBD1 (5 bases). V lost 5 bases and J lost 4, with 14 bases in between. Germline CDR1 and CDR2: MDHEN and SYDVKM. CDR3 length equals 14 residues. In DNA, the CDR3 is TGTGCCAGCAGTCCCGATGGGGCGGCCTATGGCTACACCTTC. It specifies CASSPDGAAYGYTF.

The genes are TRBV7-9 and TRBJ1-3; D ambiguous. Germline loops: CDR1 SEHNR, CDR2 FQNEAQ (reference sequence). The CDR3 runs to 16 residues. The V and J ends lost 2 bases and 0 bases respectively, with 11 bases between them. The CDR3 coding sequence is TGTGCCAGCAGCTTAATTCCAGGATTCTCTGGAAACACCATATATTTT. This codes for CASSLIPGFSGNTIYF.

The chain uses TRBV7-3 and TRBJ1-3; 7 bases are a match to TRBD1. After removal of 2 bases from V and 3 bases from J, the junction contained 4 bases not matched to a gene. In germline, CDR1 is SGHTA, CDR2 FQGTGA. The CDR3 has 15 amino acids. The CDR3: CASSLGGGLGNTIYF. CDR3 nucleotides: TGTGCCAGCAGCTTAGGAGGGGGCCTTGGAAACACCATATATTTT.

This chain connects TRBV18 to TRBJ2-5; TRBD1 might be the D (6 bases). Trimming stripped 0 bases from V and 5 bases from J, with 16 bases between. The V gene's germline CDR1 is KGHSH and CDR2 LQKENI. This CDR3 is 16 amino acids long. CDR3 protein: CASSPPQQGRRETQYF. CDR3 nucleotide sequence: TGTGCCAGCTCACCACCACAGCAGGGGCGCCGGGAGACCCAGTACTTC.

The CDR3 DNA sequence: TGCGCCAGCAGCTTTACAGGGGCTGGGCAGCCCCAGCATTTT. As protein: CASSFTGAGQPQHF. This sequence joins TRBV5-1 and TRBJ1-5; TRBD1 agrees at 7 bases. V dropped 2 bases and J dropped 7; count of bases not matched to a gene: 6. The germline V gene encodes CDR1 SGHRS and CDR2 YFSETQ. The CDR3 sequence is 14 residues long.

CDR3 protein: CAEAEGAKNIQYF. CDR3 coding DNA: TGTGCGGAAGCGGAGGGGGCCAAAAACATTCAGTACTTC. V is TRBV28 and J is TRBJ2-4; weak D call: TRBD2 (6 bases). Per germline, CDR1 MDHEN and CDR2 SYDVKM. This CDR3 has 13 amino acids. Filled out from reference TRBV28 and TRBJ2-4, the complete variable domain reads DVKVTQSSRYLVKRTGEKVFLECVQDMDHENMFWYRQDPGLGLRLIYFSYDVKMKEKGDIPEGYSVSREKKERFSLILESASTNQTSMYLCAEAEGAKNIQYFGAGTRLSVL.

The chain recombines TRBV5-6 with TRBJ2-7; D not resolved. Per the germline V gene, CDR1 is SGHDT and CDR2 is YYEEEE. Deletions cut 0 bases from V and 7 bases from J, with 11 bases between. The CDR3 length is 13 residues. This chain's CDR3 is CASSLVLSWEQYF. The CDR3 bases are TGTGCCAGCAGCTTGGTGCTCAGTTGGGAGCAGTACTTC.

The chain joins TRBV7-3 to TRBJ2-1, with D uncertain. This CDR3 comprises 13 residues. The germline V gene has CDR1 SGHTA and CDR2 FQGTGA. Trimming shortened V by 4 bases and J by 5 bases, and 9 bases separated the two germline ends. CDR3 region: CASSSTVDNEQFF. The CDR3 region has the DNA TGTGCCAGCAGCTCTACAGTGGACAATGAGCAGTTCTTC.

This chain uses TRBV5-6 with TRBJ2-7; D remains unclear. CDR1 is SGHDT and CDR2 is YYEEEE in the germline V gene. Trimming removed 0 bases from V and 4 bases from J, with 5 bases in between. This CDR3 spans 12 amino acids. The CDR3 DNA follows: TGTGCCAGCAGCTTGGAGCCATACGAGCAGTACTTC. Its protein product is CASSLEPYEQYF.

The chain recombines TRBV19 with TRBJ2-5, with D possibly TRBD1 on 6 matching bases. V lost 3 bases and J lost 4, with 18 bases in between. The germline CDR1 and CDR2 sequences are LNHDA and SQIVND (reference sequence). The CDR3 extends over 16 amino acids. CDR3 loop: CASSMRPGESGETQYF. The CDR3 nucleotides read TGTGCCAGTAGTATGAGGCCAGGGGAATCGGGAGAGACCCAGTACTTC.

The chain carries TRBV2 and TRBJ2-3; no clear D. This CDR3 spans 12 amino acids. Trimming stripped 7 bases from V and 8 bases from J, with 13 bases between. Germline V gives CDR1 SNHLY, CDR2 FYNNEI. The CDR3, as DNA: TGTGCCAGCACTGGCGGAATGGGTACGCAGTATTTT. Protein product: CASTGGMGTQYF.

This clone was observed a few times. The chain carries TRBV28 and TRBJ2-7; the match to TRBD1 covers 8 bases. V lost 6 bases and J lost 4; bases outside the gene matches: 8. Germline CDR1 and CDR2: MDHEN and SYDVKM. The CDR3 consists of 14 residues. The chain's CDR3 is CASSPGGQGYEQYF. The CDR3 nucleotides read TGTGCCAGCAGCCCAGGGGGCCAGGGGTACGAGCAGTACTTC. Supplemented by reference TRBV28 and TRBJ2-7, the full variable domain reads DVKVTQSSRYLVKRTGEKVFLECVQDMDHENMFWYRQDPGLGLRLIYFSYDVKMKEKGDIPEGYSVSREKKERFSLILESASTNQTSMYLCASSPGGQGYEQYFGPGTRLTVT.

The chain is built from TRBV2 and TRBJ2-1; 10 bases are shared with TRBD2. Looked up from germline, CDR1 is SNHLY and CDR2 is FYNNEI. This CDR3 comprises 16 residues. J gave up 4 bases and V 5 bases, and 8 bases lay outside the gene matches. The CDR3 loop reads CASSFRASGSYNEQFF. Here the CDR3 DNA reads TGTGCCAGCAGTTTCCGGGCTAGCGGGAGTTACAATGAGCAGTTCTTC.

The J gene is TRBJ1-3, the V gene TRBV6-5; tentatively, D is TRBD1 (5 bases). There are 12 residues in the CDR3. Germline loops: CDR1 MNHEY, CDR2 SVGAGI. The V end lost 7 bases, the J end lost 4 bases, and 8 bases lay between the germline ends. The CDR3 sequence: CASTDSGNTIYF. The CDR3 coding sequence is TGTGCCAGCACTGACAGCGGAAACACCATATATTTT.